The T cell receptor (beta chain) under discussion was sequenced for a study of regulatory T cells in long-lasting Graves disease. Both iRepertoire HTBI primers and Arm-PCR of CDR3 regions were used to build the TCR beta libraries. In the original processing: The samples yielded approximately 62 TRBV and roughly 15 TRBJ segments. TCRdb re-derived calls from the multiplex PCR reads in MiXCR, one entry per CDR3 protein. These V and J calls originate from TCRdb's pipeline instead of the authors' own analysis. Among 200,000 to 250,000 distinct CDR3 sequences listed, 20% were seen once. Concerning this clonotype: Its antigen is not known. One base away lies a much larger clone, so this may be a sequencing read error.

Time point indicated: newly diagnosed GD, antithyroid drugs for less than 3 months. RNA from PBMCs was the source of the TCR library. This CDR3 contains 16 residues. The germline CDR1 and CDR2 sequences are SGHRS and YFSETQ. V was trimmed by 5 bases and J by 2 bases, leaving 14 bases between them. Study-level results: Persistent disease favored TRBV28, TRBJ1-2 and TRBJ2-5. Reduced TCR diversity was observed in persistent Graves' patients versus newly diagnosed patients.

The rearrangement joins TRBV5-1 to TRBJ2-6, with D unresolved. This specimen consisted of peripheral blood mononuclear cells (PBMCs), obtained at new diagnosis, from a patient treated with antithyroid drugs. The receptor was isolated from a female donor with Graves disease. CDR3 residues: CASSARTNAGANVLTF. The CDR3 nucleotides are TGCGCCAGCAGTGCCCGGACGAACGCTGGGGCCAACGTCCTGACTTTC. The whole variable domain, remainder taken from reference TRBV5-1 and TRBJ2-6, is KAGVTQTPRYLIKTRGQQVTLSCSPISGHRSVSWYQQTPGQGLQFLFEYFSETQRNKGNFPGRFSGRQFSNSRSEMNVSTLELGDSALYLCASSARTNAGANVLTFGAGSRLTVL.